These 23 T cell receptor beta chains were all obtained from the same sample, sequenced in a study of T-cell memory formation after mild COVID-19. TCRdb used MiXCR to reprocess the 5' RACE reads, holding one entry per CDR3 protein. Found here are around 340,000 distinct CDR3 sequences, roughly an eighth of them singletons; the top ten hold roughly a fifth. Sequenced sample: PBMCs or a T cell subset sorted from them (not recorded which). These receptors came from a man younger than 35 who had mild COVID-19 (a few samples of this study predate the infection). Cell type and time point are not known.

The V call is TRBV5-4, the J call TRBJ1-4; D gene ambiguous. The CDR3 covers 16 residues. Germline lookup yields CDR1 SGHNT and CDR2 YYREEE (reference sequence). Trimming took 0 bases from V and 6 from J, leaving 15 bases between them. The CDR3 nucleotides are TGTGCCAGCAGCTTGGACGCCCCCGGGGTCGATGAAAAACTGTTTTTT. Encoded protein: CASSLDAPGVDEKLFF.

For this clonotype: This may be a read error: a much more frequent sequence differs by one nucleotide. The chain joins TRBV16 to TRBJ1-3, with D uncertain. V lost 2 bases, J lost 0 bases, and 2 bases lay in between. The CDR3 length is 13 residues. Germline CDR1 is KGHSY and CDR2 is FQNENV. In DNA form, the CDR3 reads TGTGCCAGCAGCCAAAACTCTGGAAACACCATATATTTT. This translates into CASSQNSGNTIYF.

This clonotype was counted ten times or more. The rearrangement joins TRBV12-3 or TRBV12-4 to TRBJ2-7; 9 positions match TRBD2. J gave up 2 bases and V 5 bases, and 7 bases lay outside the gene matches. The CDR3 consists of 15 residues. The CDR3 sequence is CASSQLTSGPYEQYF. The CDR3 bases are TGTGCCAGCAGTCAATTGACTAGCGGCCCCTACGAGCAGTACTTC.

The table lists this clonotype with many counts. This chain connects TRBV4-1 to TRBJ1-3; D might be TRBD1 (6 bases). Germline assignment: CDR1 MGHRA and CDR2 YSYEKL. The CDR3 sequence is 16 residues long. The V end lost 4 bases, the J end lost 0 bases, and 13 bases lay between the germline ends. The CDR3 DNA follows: TGCGCCAGCAGCCCCTACAGGGACGCCTCTGGAAACACCATATATTTT. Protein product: CASSPYRDASGNTIYF.

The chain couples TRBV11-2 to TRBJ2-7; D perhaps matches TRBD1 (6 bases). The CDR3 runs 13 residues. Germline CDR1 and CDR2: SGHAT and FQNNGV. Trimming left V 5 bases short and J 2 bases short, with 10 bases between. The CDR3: CASSSHRAYEQYV. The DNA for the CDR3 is TGTGCCAGCAGCAGCCACAGGGCCTACGAGCAGTACGTC.

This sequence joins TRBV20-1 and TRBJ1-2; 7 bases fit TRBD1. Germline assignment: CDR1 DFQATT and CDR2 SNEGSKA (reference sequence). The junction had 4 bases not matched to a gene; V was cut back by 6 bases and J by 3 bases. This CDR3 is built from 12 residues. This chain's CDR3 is CSARRGDYGYTF. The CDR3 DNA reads TGCAGTGCCCGCAGGGGGGACTATGGCTACACCTTC.

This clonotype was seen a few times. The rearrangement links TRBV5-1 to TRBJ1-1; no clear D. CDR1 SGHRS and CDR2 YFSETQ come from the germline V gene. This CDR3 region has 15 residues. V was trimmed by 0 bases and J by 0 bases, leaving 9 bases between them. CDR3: CASSLGLRLNTEAFF. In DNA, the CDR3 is TGCGCCAGCAGCTTGGGACTGAGATTGAACACTGAAGCTTTCTTT. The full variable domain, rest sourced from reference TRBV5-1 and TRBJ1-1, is KAGVTQTPRYLIKTRGQQVTLSCSPISGHRSVSWYQQTPGQGLQFLFEYFSETQRNKGNFPGRFSGRQFSNSRSEMNVSTLELGDSALYLCASSLGLRLNTEAFFGQGTRLTVV.

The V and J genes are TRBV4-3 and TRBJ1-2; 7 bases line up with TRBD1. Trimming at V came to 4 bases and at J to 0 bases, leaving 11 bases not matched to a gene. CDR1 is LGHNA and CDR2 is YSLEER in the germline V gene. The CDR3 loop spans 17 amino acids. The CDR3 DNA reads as TGCGCCAGCAGCCCAGGGGGGCGGAGGAAGACTAACTATGGCTACACCTTC. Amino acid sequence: CASSPGGRRKTNYGYTF.

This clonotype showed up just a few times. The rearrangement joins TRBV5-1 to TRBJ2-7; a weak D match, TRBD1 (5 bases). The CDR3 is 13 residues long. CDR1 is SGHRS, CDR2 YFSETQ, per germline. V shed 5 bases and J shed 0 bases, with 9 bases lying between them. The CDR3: CASRGASSYEQYF. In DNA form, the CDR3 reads TGCGCCAGCAGAGGGGCCAGCTCCTACGAGCAGTACTTC.

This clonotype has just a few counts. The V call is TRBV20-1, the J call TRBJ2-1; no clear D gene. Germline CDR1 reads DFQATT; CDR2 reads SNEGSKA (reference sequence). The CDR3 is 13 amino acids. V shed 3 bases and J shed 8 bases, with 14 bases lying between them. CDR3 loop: CSARRPVGDEQFF. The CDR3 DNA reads TGCAGTGCTAGGAGACCAGTCGGCGATGAGCAGTTCTTC.

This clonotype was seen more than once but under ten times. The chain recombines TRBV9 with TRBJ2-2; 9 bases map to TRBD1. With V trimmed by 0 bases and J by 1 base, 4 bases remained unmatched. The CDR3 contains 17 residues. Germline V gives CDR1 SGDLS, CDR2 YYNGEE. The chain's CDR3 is CASSVEGQGLNTGELFF. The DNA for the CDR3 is TGTGCCAGCAGCGTAGAGGGACAGGGCCTGAACACCGGGGAGCTGTTTTTT.

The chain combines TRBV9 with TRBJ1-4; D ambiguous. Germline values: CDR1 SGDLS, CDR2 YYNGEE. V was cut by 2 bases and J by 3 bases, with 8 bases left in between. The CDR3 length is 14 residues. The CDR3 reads CASSVRSSNEKLFF. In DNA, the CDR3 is TGTGCCAGCAGCGTCCGATCCTCTAATGAAAAACTGTTTTTT.

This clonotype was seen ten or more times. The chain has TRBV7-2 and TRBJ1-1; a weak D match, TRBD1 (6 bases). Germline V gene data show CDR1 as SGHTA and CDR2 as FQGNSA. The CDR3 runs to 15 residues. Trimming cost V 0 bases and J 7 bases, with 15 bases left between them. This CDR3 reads CASSLANQGIDEAFF. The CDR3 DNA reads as TGTGCCAGCAGCTTAGCGAACCAGGGGATAGATGAAGCTTTCTTT.

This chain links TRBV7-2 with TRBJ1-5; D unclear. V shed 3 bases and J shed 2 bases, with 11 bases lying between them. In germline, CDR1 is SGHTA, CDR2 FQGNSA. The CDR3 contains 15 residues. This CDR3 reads CASSFAGNGNQPQHF. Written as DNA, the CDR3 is TGTGCCAGCAGCTTTGCGGGGAACGGCAATCAGCCCCAGCATTTT.

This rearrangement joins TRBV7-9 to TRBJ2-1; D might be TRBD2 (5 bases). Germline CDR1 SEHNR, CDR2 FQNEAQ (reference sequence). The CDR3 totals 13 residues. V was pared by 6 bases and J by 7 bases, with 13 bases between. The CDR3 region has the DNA TGTGCCAGCAGTCTAGAGGACTGGAATGAGCAGTTCTTC. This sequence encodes CASSLEDWNEQFF.

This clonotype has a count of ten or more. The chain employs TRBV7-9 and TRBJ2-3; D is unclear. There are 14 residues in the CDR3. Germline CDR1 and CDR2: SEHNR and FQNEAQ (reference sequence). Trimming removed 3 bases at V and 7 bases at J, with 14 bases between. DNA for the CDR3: TGTGCCAGCAGCTTCTCTGCGGCTGTTAATACGCAGTATTTT. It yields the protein CASSFSAAVNTQYF. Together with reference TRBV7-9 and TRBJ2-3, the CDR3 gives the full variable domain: DTGVSQNPRHKITKRGQNVTFRCDPISEHNRLYWYRQTLGQGPEFLTYFQNEAQLEKSRLLSDRFSAERPKGSFSTLEIQRTEQGDSAMYLCASSFSAAVNTQYFGPGTRLTVL.

DNA of the CDR3: TGTGCCAGCAGCTTAGCAGACAGCACCTTCAGTGAAGCTTTCTTT. This gives the protein CASSLADSTFSEAFF. The chain employs TRBV7-9 and TRBJ1-1; D is possibly TRBD1 (5 bases). The CDR3 covers 15 residues. CDR1 SEHNR and CDR2 FQNEAQ come from the germline V gene (reference sequence). V lost 0 bases to trimming and J lost 7 bases, with 15 bases between them.

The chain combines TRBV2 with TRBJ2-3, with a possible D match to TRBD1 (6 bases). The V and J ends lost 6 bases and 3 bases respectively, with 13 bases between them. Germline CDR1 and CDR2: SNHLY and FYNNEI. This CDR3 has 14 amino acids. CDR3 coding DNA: TGTGCCAGCAGCACAGGGTTTGGGACAGATACGCAGTATTTT. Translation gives CASSTGFGTDTQYF. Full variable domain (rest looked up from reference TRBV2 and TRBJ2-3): EPEVTQTPSHQVTQMGQEVILRCVPISNHLYFYWYRQILGQKVEFLVSFYNNEISEKSEIFDDQFSVERPDGSNFTLKIRSTKLEDSAMYFCASSTGFGTDTQYFGPGTRLTVL.

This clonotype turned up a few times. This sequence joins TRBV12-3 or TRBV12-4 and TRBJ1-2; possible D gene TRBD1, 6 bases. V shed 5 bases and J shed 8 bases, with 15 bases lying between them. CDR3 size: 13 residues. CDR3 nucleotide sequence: TGTGCCAGCAGTCCCCAGGGGCAGCAGGGCTACACCTTC. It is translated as CASSPQGQQGYTF.

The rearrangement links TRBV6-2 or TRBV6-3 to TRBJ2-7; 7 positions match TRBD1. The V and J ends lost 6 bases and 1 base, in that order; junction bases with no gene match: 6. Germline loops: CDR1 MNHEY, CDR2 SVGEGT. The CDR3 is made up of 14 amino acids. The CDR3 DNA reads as TGTGCCAGCAGCCACAGGGGTCAATCCTACGAGCAGTACTTC. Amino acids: CASSHRGQSYEQYF.

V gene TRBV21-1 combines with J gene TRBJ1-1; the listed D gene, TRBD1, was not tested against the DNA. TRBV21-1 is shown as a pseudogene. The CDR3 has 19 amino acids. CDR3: CASSETDRDRGPPNTGAFF. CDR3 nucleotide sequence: TGTGCCAGCAGCGAAACGGACCGGGACAGGGGGCCTCCGAACACTGGAGCTTTCTTT.

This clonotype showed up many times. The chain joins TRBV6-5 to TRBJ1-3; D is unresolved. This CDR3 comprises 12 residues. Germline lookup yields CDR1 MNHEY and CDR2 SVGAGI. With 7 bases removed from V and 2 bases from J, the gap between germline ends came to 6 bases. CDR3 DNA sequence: TGTGCCAGCACCTCCGCTGGAAACACCATATATTTT. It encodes CASTSAGNTIYF.

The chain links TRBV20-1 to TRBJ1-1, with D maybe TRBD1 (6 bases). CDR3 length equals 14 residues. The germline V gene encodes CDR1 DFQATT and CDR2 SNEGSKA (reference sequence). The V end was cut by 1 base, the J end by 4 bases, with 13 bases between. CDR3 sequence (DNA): TGCAGTGCTAGAGCAGGGGAAGTCCTCACTGAAGCTTTCTTT. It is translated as CSARAGEVLTEAFF.